This entry lists 2 T cell receptor beta chains sequenced from one sample in a study of shared clonotypes between healthy human individuals. The data were produced by immunoSEQ multiplex PCR, yet TCRdb's version contains in-frame clones alone and is incomplete. Of hundreds of thousands of clones in the sample, 90% to 96% were seen once. Sequenced: naive CD4+ T cells sorted from blood. Subset indicated: CD45RA+ positively selected. These receptors were taken from a woman aged 30 to 39 in good health.

The V gene is TRBV28, the J gene TRBJ1-2; the D is unclear. The V end was cut by 2 bases, the J end by 0 bases, with 13 bases between. CDR1 is MDHEN, CDR2 SYDVKM, per germline. This CDR3 is 16 amino acids long. The CDR3 region is CASSLGGTEPNYGYTF. CDR3 coding DNA: TGTGCCAGCAGTTTAGGAGGAACCGAACCTAACTATGGCTACACCTTC.

As to this clone: This sample includes further DNA sequences coding for the same CDR3. The chain joins TRBV30 to TRBJ1-5, with unresolved D. Trimming left V 0 bases short and J 5 bases short, with 8 bases between. Germline CDR1 reads GTSNPN; CDR2 reads SVGIG (reference sequence). The CDR3 is 13 residues long. The CDR3 region has the DNA TGTGCCTGGAGTGTACGAGGCGATCAGCCCCAGCATTTT. Protein: CAWSVRGDQPQHF.